Following are 9 T cell receptor beta chains from one sample sequenced in a study of B cell selection in AIRE deficiency. Produced via immunoSEQ multiplex PCR; TCRdb's table is partial and in-frame only. The profile covers about 19,000 clones, with about 93% appearing a single time and roughly 1% taken by the ten largest. Regulatory T cells were sorted as CD4+CD25hiCD127low/negative. The sequenced sample was CD4+CD25+ Tregs sorted from PBMCs. Source of these receptors: a human donor in good health.

V gene TRBV5-1 combines with J gene TRBJ2-2; D not certain. Deletions cut 4 bases from V and 6 bases from J, with 10 bases between. From germline, CDR1 is SGHRS and CDR2 YFSETQ. This CDR3 contains 13 residues. The CDR3 is CASSPPKAGELFF. The CDR3 DNA reads as TGCGCCAGCAGCCCGCCGAAGGCCGGGGAGCTGTTTTTT.

The J gene is TRBJ1-6, the V gene TRBV2, with D unresolved. The CDR3 has 13 amino acids. The ends were cut back, 4 bases at V and 7 bases at J, with 8 bases in the middle. The V gene's germline CDR1 is SNHLY and CDR2 FYNNEI. CDR3 in DNA: TGTGCCAGCAGTGGGGAAACGAATTCACCCCTCCACTTT. Translation: CASSGETNSPLHF. The full variable domain, completed using reference TRBV2 and TRBJ1-6, is EPEVTQTPSHQVTQMGQEVILRCVPISNHLYFYWYRQILGQKVEFLVSFYNNEISEKSEIFDDQFSVERPDGSNFTLKIRSTKLEDSAMYFCASSGETNSPLHFGNGTRLTVT.

This clone has only one observation. The chain has TRBV7-9 and TRBJ1-2, with D possibly matching TRBD1 (5 bases). This CDR3 spans 12 amino acids. Germline V gene lookup returns CDR1 SEHNR and CDR2 FQNEAQ (reference sequence). V was trimmed by 2 bases and J by 7 bases, leaving 8 bases between them. The CDR3 nucleotides read TGTGCCAGCAGCTTAACAAGGGGTGGCTACACCTTC. It specifies CASSLTRGGYTF.

V gene TRBV9 combines with J gene TRBJ2-5, with a weak D call TRBD2 (7 bases). This CDR3 comprises 15 residues. The V end lost 0 bases, the J end lost 5 bases, and 14 bases lay between the germline ends. Looked up from germline, CDR1 is SGDLS and CDR2 is YYNGEE. This CDR3 reads CASSVGAGADETQYF. The CDR3 coding sequence is TGTGCCAGCAGCGTAGGCGCGGGGGCGGATGAGACCCAGTACTTC. Combining the CDR3 with reference TRBV9 and TRBJ2-5 gives the whole variable domain DSGVTQTPKHLITATGQRVTLRCSPRSGDLSVYWYQQSLDQGLQFLIQYYNGEERAKGNILERFSAQQFPDLHSELNLSSLELGDSALYFCASSVGAGADETQYFGPGTRLLVL.

This clone was counted once. The CDR3 DNA sequence: TGTGCCAGCAGCTCCCGGGACAGGGTTTTTGCGGGCCGAAACACCATATATTTT. Translated, it gives CASSSRDRVFAGRNTIYF. The chain combines TRBV7-9 with TRBJ1-3, with 9 bases aligning to TRBD1. Germline loops: CDR1 SEHNR, CDR2 FQNEAQ (reference sequence). CDR3 length equals 18 residues. J lost 5 bases, V lost 4 bases, and 15 bases had no gene match.

The chain links TRBV4-1 to TRBJ2-5; no definite D call. This CDR3 comprises 15 residues. Germline CDR1 reads MGHRA; CDR2 reads YSYEKL. The germline V and J ends were trimmed by 4 bases and 3 bases, with 15 bases remaining between them. The CDR3 loop is CASSPRWRPEETQYF. The CDR3 DNA reads as TGCGCCAGCAGCCCCCGGTGGCGTCCTGAAGAGACCCAGTACTTC.

The chain carries TRBV28 and TRBJ2-3; D ambiguous. The CDR3 contains 17 residues. Looked up from germline, CDR1 is MDHEN and CDR2 is SYDVKM. V was clipped by 7 bases and J by 2 bases, with 22 bases between them. The CDR3 region is CASTSFPHMSFTDTQYF. The DNA for the CDR3 is TGTGCCAGCACAAGCTTCCCGCACATGAGCTTCACAGATACGCAGTATTTT.

The chain uses TRBV20-1 and TRBJ2-5; no clear D gene. Germline V gene lookup returns CDR1 DFQATT and CDR2 SNEGSKA (reference sequence). This CDR3 comprises 10 residues. The chain's CDR3 is CSANQETQYF. The CDR3 bases are TGCAGCGCGAACCAAGAGACCCAGTACTTC.

The genes are TRBV5-8 and TRBJ2-3; the match to TRBD2 covers 14 bases. Germline V gives CDR1 SGHTS, CDR2 YDEGEE. The CDR3 is 16 amino acids. V lost 4 bases, J lost 3 bases, and 4 bases stayed unmatched. This CDR3 is CASSPGTSGRTDTQYF. The DNA of the CDR3 is TGTGCCAGCAGCCCGGGGACTAGCGGGAGAACAGATACGCAGTATTTT.